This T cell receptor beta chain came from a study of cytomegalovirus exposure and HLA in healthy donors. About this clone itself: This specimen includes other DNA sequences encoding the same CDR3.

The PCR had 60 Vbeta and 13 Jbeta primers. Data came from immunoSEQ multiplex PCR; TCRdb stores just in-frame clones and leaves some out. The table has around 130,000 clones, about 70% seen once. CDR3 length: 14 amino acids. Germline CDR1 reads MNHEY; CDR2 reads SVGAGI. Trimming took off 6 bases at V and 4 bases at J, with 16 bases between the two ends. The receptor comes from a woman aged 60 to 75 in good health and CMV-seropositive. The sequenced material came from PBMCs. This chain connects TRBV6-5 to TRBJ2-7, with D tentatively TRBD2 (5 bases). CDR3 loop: CASRLMGDTYEQYF. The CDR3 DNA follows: TGTGCCAGCAGGCTAATGGGAGATACTTACGAGCAGTACTTC.